Listed below are T cell receptor beta chains from one sample, sequenced in a study of molecular identifiers for immune sequencing clone quantification. In TCRdb, the PCR reads were re-called with MiXCR into one record per CDR3 protein. The data contain approximately 90,000 distinct CDR3 sequences, 21% of them singletons. Sequences were obtained from naive CD8+ T cells from blood, with Jurkat cell RNA spiked in. The source is a human donor in good health. Some libraries in this study had Jurkat cell RNA spiked in. Each CDR3 is given with its conserved first and last residue. The order of the fields is J gene, clone size, D gene, V gene, CDR3 protein, CDR3 DNA. A D gene is named only where the DNA matches it firmly. Expanded clones get a size class; other rows say once, few or many, or leave the size out.

TRBJ2-1	-	-	TRBV19	CASSIISVNPSYNEQFF	TGTGCCAGTAGTATTATAAGTGTTAACCCGTCCTACAATGAGCAGTTCTTC
TRBJ2-7	few	-	TRBV7-9	CASRPPGVSSTEQYF	TGTGCCAGCAGACCCCCGGGGGTTAGTTCCACCGAGCAGTACTTC
TRBJ2-7	many	-	TRBV28	CASSFVGSYEQYF	TGTGCCAGCAGTTTTGTGGGGAGCTACGAGCAGTACTTC
TRBJ2-3	many	-	TRBV5-4	CASSLAGAHLDTQYF	TGTGCCAGCAGCTTGGCGGGGGCCCATCTGGATACGCAGTATTTT
TRBJ2-7	-	TRBD1	TRBV2	CASSSTPGQGAYEQYF	TGTGCCAGCAGTTCAACACCGGGACAGGGGGCCTACGAGCAGTACTTC
TRBJ1-4	many	-	TRBV7-9	CASSPPVWGDEKLFF	TGTGCCAGCAGCCCCCCGGTCTGGGGGGATGAAAAACTGTTTTTT
TRBJ2-7	many	-	TRBV27	CASSLQGGSEQYF	TGTGCCAGCAGTTTGCAGGGGGGTAGTGAGCAGTACTTC
TRBJ1-1	few	-	TRBV15	CATSGAGDYTEAFF	TGTGCCACCAGTGGGGCAGGGGATTACACTGAAGCTTTCTTT
TRBJ1-5	-	-	TRBV15	CATSEDRFNQPQHF	TGTGCCACCAGCGAAGACCGTTTCAATCAGCCCCAGCATTTT
TRBJ1-1	few	-	TRBV4-1	CASSQTDSFEAFF	TGCGCCAGCAGCCAGACCGACAGCTTTGAAGCTTTCTTT
TRBJ2-1	few	TRBD2	TRBV25-1	CASSTRDYYNEQFF	TGTGCCAGCAGTACCCGGGACTATTACAATGAGCAGTTCTTC
TRBJ2-7	-	-	TRBV5-1	CASSLGDSINEQYF	TGCGCCAGCAGCTTAGGCGACAGTATCAATGAGCAGTACTTC
TRBJ2-5	few	-	TRBV12-3/TRBV12-4	CASSSRETQYF	TGTGCCAGCAGTTCGAGGGAGACCCAGTACTTC
TRBJ2-7	many	-	TRBV4-3	CASSQDRAGGEQYF	TGCGCCAGCAGCCAAGATCGGGCCGGGGGCGAGCAGTACTTC
TRBJ2-2	many	-	TRBV7-9	CASRTGAAGELFF	TGTGCCAGCAGGACGGGGGCGGCCGGGGAGCTGTTTTTT
TRBJ1-1	many	-	TRBV6-2/TRBV6-3	CASMEGFATEAFF	TGTGCCAGCATGGAGGGGTTTGCCACTGAAGCTTTCTTT
TRBJ1-5	few	-	TRBV19	CASSTSGYSNQPQHF	TGTGCCAGTAGTACCTCGGGGTATAGCAATCAGCCCCAGCATTTT
TRBJ2-5	many	-	TRBV7-9	CASSANLNQETQYF	TGTGCCAGCAGCGCCAACTTGAACCAAGAGACCCAGTACTTC
TRBJ2-1	few	TRBD2	TRBV10-1	CASSAHRLAGASYNEQFF	TGCGCCAGCAGTGCCCATAGGCTAGCGGGGGCCTCCTACAATGAGCAGTTCTTC
TRBJ1-4	many	-	TRBV30	CAWSNPQGIYERPTNEKLFF	TGTGCCTGGAGTAACCCGCAGGGAATCTATGAACGTCCAACTAATGAAAAACTGTTTTTT
TRBJ2-3	many	-	TRBV4-1	CASSEADTQYF	TGCGCCAGCAGCGAAGCAGATACGCAGTATTTT
TRBJ1-1	many	TRBD1	TRBV29-1	CSVGTGEAFF	TGCAGCGTCGGGACAGGTGAAGCTTTCTTT
TRBJ1-6	-	-	TRBV10-3	CAISAVDTDLLF	TGTGCCATCAGTGCCGTAGACACCGACCTTCTCTTT
TRBJ2-7	many	-	TRBV7-2	CASSSPTSGEQYF	TGTGCCAGCAGCTCCCCTACCTCGGGGGAGCAGTACTTC
TRBJ1-1	-	-	TRBV19	CASSIPRLNTVAFF	TGTGCCAGTAGTATCCCCCGGCTGAACACTGTAGCTTTCTTT
TRBJ1-5	few	-	TRBV7-9	CASSSSAGSGNQPQHF	TGTGCCAGCAGCTCCTCGGCGGGGTCGGGCAATCAGCCCCAGCATTTT
TRBJ2-7	many	TRBD1	TRBV7-8	CASSFDRAAYEQYF	TGTGCCAGCAGCTTCGACAGGGCGGCCTACGAGCAGTACTTC
TRBJ2-7	many	-	TRBV19	CARPEGFEQYF	TGTGCCAGACCCGAGGGGTTCGAGCAGTACTTC
TRBJ2-1	few	-	TRBV20-1	CSAPPQPYNEQFF	TGCAGTGCTCCCCCCCAGCCCTACAATGAGCAGTTCTTC
TRBJ2-7	-	-	TRBV4-3	CASSQGRGAYEQYF	TGCGCCAGCAGCCAGGGCAGGGGGGCCTACGAGCAGTACTTC
TRBJ2-2	many	-	TRBV4-3	CASSQDGERTGELFF	TGCGCCAGCAGCCAAGATGGAGAGCGGACCGGGGAGCTGTTTTTT
TRBJ1-6	-	-	TRBV2	CASSDPGDLTNSPLHF	TGTGCCAGCAGTGACCCTGGGGATCTCACGAATTCACCCCTCCACTTT
TRBJ2-1	many	TRBD2	TRBV4-3	CASSQDPAGGLIYNEQFF	TGCGCCAGCAGCCAAGATCCAGCGGGGGGGTTGATATACAATGAGCAGTTCTTC
TRBJ2-7	many	TRBD2	TRBV5-8	CAGSSGRADEQYF	TGTGCCGGAAGTAGCGGGAGGGCCGATGAGCAGTACTTC
TRBJ1-1	-	-	TRBV19	CASGTGNTEVFF	TGTGCCAGCGGGACGGGGAACACTGAAGTTTTCTTT
TRBJ1-1	few	-	TRBV7-6	CASSLKVWGTEAFF	TGTGCCAGCAGCTTAAAAGTCTGGGGAACTGAAGCTTTCTTT
TRBJ1-5	many	-	TRBV30	CAWSVGAGIWPQHF	TGTGCCTGGAGTGTCGGGGCGGGGATTTGGCCCCAGCATTTT
TRBJ1-5	many	-	TRBV4-1	CASSQESQGHQPQHF	TGCGCCAGCAGCCAAGAGTCACAGGGTCATCAGCCCCAGCATTTT
TRBJ1-1	many	-	TRBV5-1	CASSSRRENTEAFF	TGCGCCAGCAGCTCACGACGGGAGAACACTGAAGCTTTCTTT
TRBJ2-7	many	-	TRBV5-1	CASSLAWWESSAEQYF	TGCGCCAGCAGCTTGGCCTGGTGGGAATCCTCCGCCGAGCAGTACTTC